The present T cell receptor (beta chain) was sequenced within a study of CD8+ T cells in alopecia areata. Regarding the study as a whole: The study found TCR sharing across patients less clear than in mice, possibly for HLA reasons. Scalp sample data also include resident alphabeta T cells from normal skin. Lesional scalp exceeded normal scalp in clonality, especially in alopecia totalis/universalis.

The CDR3 has 14 residues. Looked up from germline, CDR1 is SGHRS and CDR2 is YFSETQ. The germline V and J ends were trimmed by 0 bases and 2 bases, with 6 bases remaining between them. PBMCs were stained for CD3, CD4 and CD8, and CD4+ and CD8+ T cells were sorted. Concerning this clone itself: The target antigen is unknown.

Extracted from the samples, RNA was reverse transcribed into cDNA to serve as the sequencing template. TCRdb's copy holds only in-frame clones and misses some; the assay was immunoSEQ multiplex PCR. The sample carries some 110,000 clones, 55% to 70% recorded once. The chain uses TRBV5-1 and TRBJ1-5; no definite D call. Sequencing was done on a sample of CD4+ T cells sorted from blood. The sequence was collected from a human donor in good health. The CDR3 region is CASSLDSRNQPQHF. CDR3 nucleotides: TGCGCCAGCAGCTTGGACAGCCGCAATCAGCCCCAGCATTTT. Variable domain in full (rest from reference TRBV5-1 and TRBJ1-5): KAGVTQTPRYLIKTRGQQVTLSCSPISGHRSVSWYQQTPGQGLQFLFEYFSETQRNKGNFPGRFSGRQFSNSRSEMNVSTLELGDSALYLCASSLDSRNQPQHFGDGTRLSIL.